Following are 29 T cell receptor beta chains from one sample sequenced in a study of T cells in localized non-small cell lung cancer. Clones were read by immunoSEQ multiplex PCR, and TCRdb kept only the in-frame ones, dropping some. The top ten hold over 4% of the sample, which has 25,000 to 30,000 clones, about 86% seen once. The source material was peripheral blood mononuclear cells, sampled before any cancer treatment. The receptors were sampled from a man aged 35 to 70 with stage III lung adenocarcinoma.

This clone was recorded a few times. The chain is built from TRBV9 and TRBJ2-1; TRBD2 aligns across 10 bases. V lost 0 bases, J lost 8 bases, and 8 bases stayed unmatched. This CDR3 contains 16 residues. Germline loops: CDR1 SGDLS, CDR2 YYNGEE. CDR3 nucleotide sequence: TGTGCCAGCAGCGTAGAGTGGGGACTAGCGTTTGATGAGCAGTTCTTC. Translated, it gives CASSVEWGLAFDEQFF.

This clone came up once. CDR3 bases: TGTGCCAGCAGTAGGGCTGACCCGTTCTATGGCTACACCTTC. This codes for CASSRADPFYGYTF. The chain couples TRBV2 to TRBJ1-2, with no clear D. The V end lost 5 bases, the J end lost 4 bases, and 14 bases lay between the germline ends. Germline V CDR1 and CDR2: SNHLY, FYNNEI. The CDR3 runs to 14 residues.

This chain connects TRBV6-6 to TRBJ1-2, with D hard to call. Germline values: CDR1 MNHNY, CDR2 SVGAGI (reference sequence). The CDR3 sequence is 12 residues long. Trimming removed 5 bases at V and 5 bases at J, with 9 bases between. The CDR3 DNA follows: TGTGCCAGCAGTCAGCCCGGTTATGGCTACACCTTC. It specifies CASSQPGYGYTF.

This clone appeared once. V is TRBV21-1 and J is TRBJ2-7; the D call of TRBD1 is as the table states it, not checked on the DNA. TRBV21-1 is a pseudogene locus. The CDR3 extends over 17 amino acids. The CDR3 spells CASSKTAGKGQAYEQYV. The CDR3 DNA reads as TGTGCCAGCAGCAAAACAGCAGGGAAGGGGCAAGCCTACGAGCAGTACGTC.

This clone appeared a few times. The rearrangement links TRBV6-1 to TRBJ1-2; D uncertain. V was shortened by 1 base and J by 4 bases, with 10 bases between the two germline ends. Germline loops: CDR1 MNHNS, CDR2 SASEGT. The CDR3 spans 14 residues. CDR3 region: CASSEGVGLYGYTF. CDR3 coding DNA: TGTGCCAGCAGTGAAGGGGTGGGCCTCTATGGCTACACCTTC.

V is TRBV28 and J is TRBJ1-4; 8 positions match TRBD1. With V trimmed by 7 bases and J by 11 bases, 12 bases remained unmatched. The CDR3 has 14 amino acids. Germline values: CDR1 MDHEN, CDR2 SYDVKM. In DNA, the CDR3 is TGTGCCAGCACCTTCGGGACAGGCCCCGACAAACTGTTTTTT. It codes for CASTFGTGPDKLFF.

V usage is TRBV5-1 and J usage is TRBJ1-1, with D unclear. The CDR3 totals 12 residues. Between the trimmed V and J ends, which lost 1 base and 5 bases, there was a span of 6 bases. Germline V gene lookup returns CDR1 SGHRS and CDR2 YFSETQ. The CDR3 loop reads CASSLWDTEAFF. The DNA of the CDR3 is TGCGCCAGCAGCTTGTGGGATACTGAAGCTTTCTTT.

This clone came up a few times. The chain uses TRBV19 and TRBJ2-1; 7 bases map to TRBD2. J was trimmed by 11 bases and V by 1 base; bases with no gene match: 8. In germline, CDR1 is LNHDA, CDR2 SQIVND (reference sequence). This CDR3 spans 14 amino acids. The CDR3 bases are TGTGCCAGTAGTATAGGGGGTGACGGGAGGAAGCAGTTCTTC. This gives the protein CASSIGGDGRKQFF.

V gene TRBV25-1 combines with J gene TRBJ2-1; 8 nucleotides agree with TRBD2. V dropped 3 bases and J dropped 2; count of bases not matched to a gene: 6. The CDR3 has 16 amino acids. Germline V gene lookup returns CDR1 MGHDK and CDR2 SYGVNS. The CDR3 DNA reads as TGTGCCAGCAGTGATGGACTAGCCCAAACCTACAATGAGCAGTTCTTC. As protein: CASSDGLAQTYNEQFF.

The chain recombines TRBV5-1 with TRBJ2-1; D uncertain. With 0 bases removed from V and 6 bases from J, the gap between germline ends came to 7 bases. Germline loops: CDR1 SGHRS, CDR2 YFSETQ. The length of the CDR3 is 13 residues. The CDR3 loop is CASSLGLGNEQFF. CDR3 DNA: TGCGCCAGCAGCTTGGGACTGGGCAATGAGCAGTTCTTC.

V and J are TRBV25-1 and TRBJ1-4; no clear D. The germline V gene has CDR1 MGHDK and CDR2 SYGVNS. Trimming stripped 3 bases from V and 4 bases from J, with 9 bases between. The CDR3 contains 14 residues. The chain's CDR3 is CASSEGLLNEKLFF. CDR3 nucleotides: TGTGCCAGCAGTGAGGGCCTGCTTAATGAAAAACTGTTTTTT.

The chain is built from TRBV28 and TRBJ1-4; D is undetermined. V lost 3 bases and J 6 bases, leaving 14 bases between the germline ends. CDR3 length equals 15 residues. CDR1 MDHEN and CDR2 SYDVKM come from the germline V gene. CDR3 bases: TGTGCCAGCAGTTTTTTTTCCTCCGCCGATGAAAAACTGTTTTTT. This sequence encodes CASSFFSSADEKLFF. The whole variable domain, filled in from reference TRBV28 and TRBJ1-4, reads DVKVTQSSRYLVKRTGEKVFLECVQDMDHENMFWYRQDPGLGLRLIYFSYDVKMKEKGDIPEGYSVSREKKERFSLILESASTNQTSMYLCASSFFSSADEKLFFGSGTQLSVL.

The rearrangement joins TRBV28 to TRBJ2-3, with D unresolved. The CDR3 totals 15 residues. Trimming cost V 2 bases and J 2 bases, with 11 bases left between them. CDR1 MDHEN and CDR2 SYDVKM come from the germline V gene. The CDR3: CASSLGSGDTDTQYF. The CDR3 coding sequence is TGTGCCAGCAGTTTAGGATCCGGCGACACAGATACGCAGTATTTT. The full variable domain, its missing parts supplied by reference TRBV28 and TRBJ2-3, is DVKVTQSSRYLVKRTGEKVFLECVQDMDHENMFWYRQDPGLGLRLIYFSYDVKMKEKGDIPEGYSVSREKKERFSLILESASTNQTSMYLCASSLGSGDTDTQYFGPGTRLTVL.

The V and J genes are TRBV11-1 and TRBJ2-2; D is unclear. V dropped 3 bases and J dropped 10 bases, with 9 bases sitting between them. CDR1 and CDR2 from the germline V gene are SGHAT and FQDESV (reference sequence). This CDR3 has 12 amino acids. In DNA, the CDR3 is TGTGCCAGCAGCTTGGGTAGAGAGGAGCTGTTTTTT. Its protein is CASSLGREELFF.

The gene calls are TRBV28 and TRBJ1-6; tentatively, D is TRBD1 (5 bases). The CDR3 spans 16 residues. Trimming pared 5 bases from V and 4 bases from J, leaving 15 bases between. Germline V gene lookup returns CDR1 MDHEN and CDR2 SYDVKM. CDR3 in DNA: TGTGCCAGCAGTCCACTCGTGGGGGATTATAATTCACCCCTCCACTTT. Translating it yields CASSPLVGDYNSPLHF.

This clone showed up just a few times. V and J are TRBV11-2 and TRBJ1-1; D call uncertain. Trimming left V 5 bases short and J 4 bases short, with 17 bases between. Germline assignment: CDR1 SGHAT and CDR2 FQNNGV. CDR3 length: 15 amino acids. The CDR3 here is CASSLSLSSVTEAFF. CDR3 nucleotide sequence: TGTGCCAGCAGCCTTTCCCTCTCAAGTGTCACTGAAGCTTTCTTT.

The J gene is TRBJ2-2, the V gene TRBV28, with D uncertain. CDR3 length: 14 amino acids. Trimming shortened V by 6 bases and J by 4 bases, and 12 bases separated the two germline ends. CDR1 MDHEN and CDR2 SYDVKM come from the germline V gene. CDR3 bases: TGTGCCAGCAGCACCGGGTCCATCACCGGGGAGCTGTTTTTT. Its translation: CASSTGSITGELFF.

The chain carries TRBV11-3 and TRBJ2-3; D gene ambiguous. This CDR3 spans 15 amino acids. The germline V gene encodes CDR1 SGHNT and CDR2 YENEEA. The V gene lost 0 bases and the J gene lost 0 bases, with 7 bases spanning the gap. The CDR3 spells CASSLDGLSTDTQYF. CDR3 DNA sequence: TGTGCCAGCAGCTTAGATGGTCTTAGCACAGATACGCAGTATTTT. Supplemented by reference TRBV11-3 and TRBJ2-3, the full variable domain reads EAGVVQSPRYKIIEKKQPVAFWCNPISGHNTLYWYLQNLGQGPELLIRYENEEAVDDSQLPKDRFSAERLKGVDSTLKIQPAELGDSAVYLCASSLDGLSTDTQYFGPGTRLTVL.

This clone was counted a single time. The chain couples TRBV9 to TRBJ2-1, with 9 bases that match TRBD2. The V and J ends lost 4 bases and 13 bases, in that order; junction bases with no gene match: 9. The germline CDR1 and CDR2 sequences are SGDLS and YYNGEE. The CDR3 totals 13 residues. In DNA form, the CDR3 reads TGTGCCAGCAGCACAAACCGCGGGGGGGAACAGTTCTTC. This gives the protein CASSTNRGGEQFF.

The gene calls are TRBV28 and TRBJ2-7, with D possibly being TRBD1 (6 bases). The CDR3 loop spans 14 amino acids. Germline V CDR1 and CDR2: MDHEN, SYDVKM. Trimming removed 3 bases at V and 4 bases at J, with 13 bases between. The CDR3 reads CASSFGQRFYEQYV. In DNA form, the CDR3 reads TGTGCCAGCAGTTTCGGACAGAGATTTTACGAGCAGTACGTC.

The chain combines TRBV5-8 with TRBJ2-2; 8 bases align to TRBD1. V trimming: 5 bases; J trimming: 4 bases; junction bases outside the gene matches: 7. Looked up from germline, CDR1 is SGHTS and CDR2 is YDEGEE. The CDR3 runs to 15 residues. This CDR3 is CASSHITGGTGELFF. For the CDR3, the DNA is TGTGCCAGCAGTCATATAACAGGGGGCACCGGGGAGCTGTTTTTT.

This clone was detected only once. V gene TRBV10-3 combines with J gene TRBJ2-7; D might be TRBD2 (5 bases). The CDR3 loop spans 12 amino acids. Germline CDR1 ENHRY, CDR2 SYGVKD. Trimming left V 11 bases short and J 7 bases short, with 18 bases between. The CDR3: CAAGAAVGEQYV. CDR3 DNA sequence: TGTGCCGCAGGAGCGGCCGTCGGAGAGCAGTACGTC.

J is TRBJ2-3 and V is TRBV6-1, with TRBD2 as a possible D gene (5 bases). Germline V CDR1 and CDR2: MNHNS, SASEGT. The CDR3 covers 14 residues. Trimming shortened V by 7 bases and J by 2 bases, and 13 bases separated the two germline ends. CDR3: CASKRPGFTDTQYF. The CDR3 DNA reads TGTGCCAGCAAACGTCCGGGGTTCACAGATACGCAGTATTTT.

V and J are TRBV6-5 and TRBJ2-2; 7 bases are a match to TRBD1. The germline V gene encodes CDR1 MNHEY and CDR2 SVGAGI. This CDR3 contains 14 residues. Losses at the gene ends were 8 bases for V and 2 bases for J; bases not matched to a gene: 5. The CDR3 here is CASSRDRNTGELFF. The CDR3 DNA reads TGTGCCAGCTCCCGGGACAGAAACACCGGGGAGCTGTTTTTT.

This rearrangement joins TRBV9 to TRBJ1-3; D remains ambiguous. This CDR3 contains 15 residues. CDR1 and CDR2 (germline): SGDLS, YYNGEE. Trimming removed 0 bases at V and 0 bases at J, with 7 bases between. The CDR3 DNA reads as TGTGCCAGCAGCGTAGGGACTAACTCTGGAAACACCATATATTTT. Translation gives CASSVGTNSGNTIYF.

CDR3 sequence (DNA): TGCGCCAGCAGCTTCAACGCGAACACCGGGGAGCTGTTTTTT. As protein: CASSFNANTGELFF. The chain joins TRBV10-1 to TRBJ2-2; D uncertain. The CDR3 extends over 14 amino acids. V was shortened by 6 bases and J by 0 bases, with 8 bases between the two germline ends. Germline V gene sequence: CDR1 WNHNN, CDR2 SYGVQD (reference sequence).

The V and J genes are TRBV7-9 and TRBJ1-2, with D unresolved. Trimming took off 0 bases at V and 5 bases at J, with 13 bases between the two ends. CDR3 length equals 15 residues. Per germline, CDR1 SEHNR and CDR2 FQNEAQ (reference sequence). Written as DNA, the CDR3 is TGTGCCAGCAGCTTAGCCGGCTCTAGTTTTTATGGCTACACCTTC. This translates into CASSLAGSSFYGYTF.

The chain combines TRBV2 with TRBJ2-6; D is unclear. The V end was cut by 9 bases, the J end by 0 bases, with 15 bases between. Germline CDR1 SNHLY, CDR2 FYNNEI. This CDR3 contains 16 residues. The chain's CDR3 is CARELLQSSGANVLTF. CDR3 coding DNA: TGTGCCAGAGAACTGTTGCAGTCCTCTGGGGCCAACGTCCTGACTTTC. The full variable domain, with the rest looked up from reference TRBV2 and TRBJ2-6, is EPEVTQTPSHQVTQMGQEVILRCVPISNHLYFYWYRQILGQKVEFLVSFYNNEISEKSEIFDDQFSVERPDGSNFTLKIRSTKLEDSAMYFCARELLQSSGANVLTFGAGSRLTVL.

In its sample, this clone was seen once. The chain is built from TRBV4-1 and TRBJ2-3, with TRBD2 matching over 9 bases. The CDR3 loop spans 18 amino acids. V lost 0 bases and J lost 5; bases outside the gene matches: 12. Germline-derived CDR1 and CDR2 are MGHRA and YSYEKL. CDR3 DNA sequence: TGCGCCAGCAGCCAAGACCGGGTGGGAGCGGGGGGTATAGATACGCAGTATTTT. Protein product: CASSQDRVGAGGIDTQYF.